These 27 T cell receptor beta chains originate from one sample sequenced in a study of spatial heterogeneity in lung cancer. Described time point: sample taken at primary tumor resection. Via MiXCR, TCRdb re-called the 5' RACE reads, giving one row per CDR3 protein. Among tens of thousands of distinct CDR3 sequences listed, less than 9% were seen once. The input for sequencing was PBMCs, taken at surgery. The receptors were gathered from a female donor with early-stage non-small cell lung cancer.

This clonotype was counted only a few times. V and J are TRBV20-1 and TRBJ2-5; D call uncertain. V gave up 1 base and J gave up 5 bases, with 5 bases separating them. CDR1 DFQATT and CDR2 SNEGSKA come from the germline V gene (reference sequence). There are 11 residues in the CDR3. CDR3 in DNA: TGCAGTGCTAGAGTAGTGGAGACCCAGTACTTC. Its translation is CSARVVETQYF.

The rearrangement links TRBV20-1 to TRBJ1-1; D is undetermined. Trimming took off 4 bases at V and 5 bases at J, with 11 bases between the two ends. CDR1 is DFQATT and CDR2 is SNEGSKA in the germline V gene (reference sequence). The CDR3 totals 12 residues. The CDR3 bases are TGCAGTGCTAAGGAACGCGAGACTGAAGCTTTCTTT. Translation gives CSAKERETEAFF.

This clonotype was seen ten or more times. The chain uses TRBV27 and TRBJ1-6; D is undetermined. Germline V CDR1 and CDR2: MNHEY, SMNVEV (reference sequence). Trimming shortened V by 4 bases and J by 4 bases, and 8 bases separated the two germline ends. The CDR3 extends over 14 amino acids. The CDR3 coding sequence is TGTGCCAGCAGTTCCCGACGGTATAATTCACCCCTCCACTTT. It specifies CASSSRRYNSPLHF.

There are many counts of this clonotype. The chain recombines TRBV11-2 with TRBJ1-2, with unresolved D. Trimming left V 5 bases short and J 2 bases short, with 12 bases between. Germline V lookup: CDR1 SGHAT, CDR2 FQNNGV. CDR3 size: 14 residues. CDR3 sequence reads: CASSTLTENYGYTF. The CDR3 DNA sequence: TGTGCCAGCAGCACCCTGACCGAGAACTATGGCTACACCTTC. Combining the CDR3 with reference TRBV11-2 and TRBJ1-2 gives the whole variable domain EAGVAQSPRYKIIEKRQSVAFWCNPISGHATLYWYQQILGQGPKLLIQFQNNGVVDDSQLPKDRFSAERLKGVDSTLKIQPAKLEDSAVYLCASSTLTENYGYTFGSGTRLTVV.

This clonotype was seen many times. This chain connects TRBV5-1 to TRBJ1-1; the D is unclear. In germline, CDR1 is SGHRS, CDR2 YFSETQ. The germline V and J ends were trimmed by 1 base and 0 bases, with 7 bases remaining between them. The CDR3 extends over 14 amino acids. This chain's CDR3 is CASSLHTLNTEAFF. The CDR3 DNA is TGCGCCAGCAGCTTGCACACTTTGAACACTGAAGCTTTCTTT.

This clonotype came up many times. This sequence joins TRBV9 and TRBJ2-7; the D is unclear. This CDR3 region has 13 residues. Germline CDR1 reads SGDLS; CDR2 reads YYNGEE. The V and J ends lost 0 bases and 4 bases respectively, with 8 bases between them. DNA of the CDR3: TGTGCCAGCAGCGTAGGGGTGACATACGAGCAGTACTTC. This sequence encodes CASSVGVTYEQYF.

CDR3 DNA: TGTGCCTGGAGTGATCTGGGGGTATCTAATTCACCCCTCCACTTT. This sequence encodes CAWSDLGVSNSPLHF. The rearrangement uses TRBV30 and TRBJ1-6; a weak D match, TRBD1 (5 bases). The CDR3 has 15 residues. Germline lookup yields CDR1 GTSNPN and CDR2 SVGIG (reference sequence). V lost 1 base and J 6 bases, leaving 13 bases between the germline ends.

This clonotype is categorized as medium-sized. CDR3 sequence reads: CASSLAGEGYTQYF. The CDR3 DNA sequence: TGTGCCAGCAGCTTGGCGGGAGAAGGATATACGCAGTATTTT. J is TRBJ2-3 and V is TRBV5-5; TRBD2 might be the D (6 bases). V lost 0 bases and J lost 7, with 12 bases in between. This CDR3 spans 14 amino acids. Germline V gene data show CDR1 as SGHKS and CDR2 as YYEKEE (reference sequence).

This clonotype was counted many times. The CDR3 nucleotides are TGCGCCAGCAGCTTGGCCCAAAACTATGGCTACACCTTC. Amino acid sequence: CASSLAQNYGYTF. The chain is built from TRBV5-1 and TRBJ1-2; D call uncertain. Germline V gene data show CDR1 as SGHRS and CDR2 as YFSETQ. The CDR3 has 13 amino acids. Trimming pared 0 bases from V and 2 bases from J, leaving 5 bases between. Full variable domain (remainder filled in from reference TRBV5-1 and TRBJ1-2): KAGVTQTPRYLIKTRGQQVTLSCSPISGHRSVSWYQQTPGQGLQFLFEYFSETQRNKGNFPGRFSGRQFSNSRSEMNVSTLELGDSALYLCASSLAQNYGYTFGSGTRLTVV.

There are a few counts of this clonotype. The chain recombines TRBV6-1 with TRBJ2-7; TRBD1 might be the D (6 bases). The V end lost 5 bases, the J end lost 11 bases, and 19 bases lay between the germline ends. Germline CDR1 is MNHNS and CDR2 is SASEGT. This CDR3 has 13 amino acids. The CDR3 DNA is TGTGCCAGCAGTACTTGGGGCACTTCAGGGGAGTACTTC. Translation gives CASSTWGTSGEYF.

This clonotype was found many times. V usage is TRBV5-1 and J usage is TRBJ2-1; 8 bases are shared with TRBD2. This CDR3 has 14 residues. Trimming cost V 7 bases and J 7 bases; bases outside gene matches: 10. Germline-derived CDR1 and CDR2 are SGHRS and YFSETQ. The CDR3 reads CASDPAGENNEQFF. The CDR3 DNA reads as TGCGCCAGCGACCCAGCGGGAGAAAATAATGAGCAGTTCTTC. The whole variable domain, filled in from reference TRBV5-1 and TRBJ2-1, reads KAGVTQTPRYLIKTRGQQVTLSCSPISGHRSVSWYQQTPGQGLQFLFEYFSETQRNKGNFPGRFSGRQFSNSRSEMNVSTLELGDSALYLCASDPAGENNEQFFGPGTRLTVL.

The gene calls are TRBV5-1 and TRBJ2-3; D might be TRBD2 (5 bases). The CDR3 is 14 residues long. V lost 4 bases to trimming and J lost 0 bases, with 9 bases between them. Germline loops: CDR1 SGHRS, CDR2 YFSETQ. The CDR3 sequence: CASSGPSSTDTQYF. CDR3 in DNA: TGCGCCAGCAGCGGTCCTAGCAGCACAGATACGCAGTATTTT.

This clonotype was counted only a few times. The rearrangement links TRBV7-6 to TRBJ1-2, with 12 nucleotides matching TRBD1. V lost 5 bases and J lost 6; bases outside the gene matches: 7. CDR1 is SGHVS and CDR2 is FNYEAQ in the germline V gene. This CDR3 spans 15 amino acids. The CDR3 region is CASSAPGQGAHGYTF. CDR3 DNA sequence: TGTGCCAGCAGCGCCCCGGGACAGGGGGCTCATGGCTACACCTTC.

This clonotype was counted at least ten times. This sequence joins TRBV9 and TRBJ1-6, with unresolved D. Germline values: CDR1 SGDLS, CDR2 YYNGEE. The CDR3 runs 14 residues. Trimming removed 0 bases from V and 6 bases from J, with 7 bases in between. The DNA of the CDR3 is TGTGCCAGCAGCGTAGCGCAGGCTAATTCACCCCTCCACTTT. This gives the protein CASSVAQANSPLHF.

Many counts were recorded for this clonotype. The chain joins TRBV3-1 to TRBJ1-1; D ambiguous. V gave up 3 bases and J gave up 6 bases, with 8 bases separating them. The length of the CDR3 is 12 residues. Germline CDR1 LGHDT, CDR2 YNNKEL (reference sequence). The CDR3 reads CASSQGFSEAFF. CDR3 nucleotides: TGTGCCAGCAGCCAGGGTTTTTCTGAAGCTTTCTTT.

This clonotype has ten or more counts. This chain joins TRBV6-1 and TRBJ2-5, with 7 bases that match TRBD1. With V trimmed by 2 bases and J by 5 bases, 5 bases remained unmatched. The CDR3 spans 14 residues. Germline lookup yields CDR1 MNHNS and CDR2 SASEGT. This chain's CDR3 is CASSENGRGETQYF. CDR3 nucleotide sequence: TGTGCCAGCAGTGAAAACGGCAGGGGGGAGACCCAGTACTTC.

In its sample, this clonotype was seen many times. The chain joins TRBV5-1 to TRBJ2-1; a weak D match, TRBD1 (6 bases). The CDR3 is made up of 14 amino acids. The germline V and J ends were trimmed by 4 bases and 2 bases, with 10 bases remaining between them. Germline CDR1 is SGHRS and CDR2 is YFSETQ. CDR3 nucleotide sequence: TGCGCCAGCAGCCAACAGGGTCCCTACAATGAGCAGTTCTTC. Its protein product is CASSQQGPYNEQFF.

The CDR3 spells CASTPNPRTSGQETQYF. CDR3 DNA: TGTGCCAGTACTCCAAACCCAAGGACTAGCGGACAAGAGACCCAGTACTTC. The genes are TRBV19 and TRBJ2-5; 10 bases match TRBD2. J gave up 2 bases and V 7 bases, and 13 bases lay outside the gene matches. In germline, CDR1 is LNHDA, CDR2 SQIVND (reference sequence). The CDR3 is 17 residues long.

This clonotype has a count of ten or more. CDR3 in amino acids: CAITPTGEVATEAFF. CDR3 DNA: TGTGCCATAACTCCTACAGGGGAAGTAGCCACTGAAGCTTTCTTT. The chain is built from TRBV10-3 and TRBJ1-1; 7 positions agree with TRBD1. Germline CDR1 and CDR2: ENHRY and SYGVKD. Losses at the gene ends were 9 bases for V and 4 bases for J; bases not matched to a gene: 14. CDR3 size: 15 residues.

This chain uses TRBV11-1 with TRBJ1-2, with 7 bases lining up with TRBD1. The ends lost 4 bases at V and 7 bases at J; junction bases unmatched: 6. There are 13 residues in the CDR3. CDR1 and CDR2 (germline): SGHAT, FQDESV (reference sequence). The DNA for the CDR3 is TGTGCCAGCAGCTCCCATGACAGGGTTGGCTACACCTTC. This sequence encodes CASSSHDRVGYTF. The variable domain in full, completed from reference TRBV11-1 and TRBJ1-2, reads EAEVAQSPRYKITEKSQAVAFWCDPISGHATLYWYRQILGQGPELLVQFQDESVVDDSQLPKDRFSAERLKGVDSTLKIQPAELGDSAMYLCASSSHDRVGYTFGSGTRLTVV.

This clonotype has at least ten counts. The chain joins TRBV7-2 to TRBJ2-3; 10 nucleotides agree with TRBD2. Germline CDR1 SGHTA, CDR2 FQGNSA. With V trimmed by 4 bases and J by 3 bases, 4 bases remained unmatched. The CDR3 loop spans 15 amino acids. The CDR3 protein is CASSSPGLATDTQYF. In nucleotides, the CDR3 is TGTGCCAGCAGCTCCCCGGGACTAGCGACAGATACGCAGTATTTT. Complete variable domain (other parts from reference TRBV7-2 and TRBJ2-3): GAGVSQSPSNKVTEKGKDVELRCDPISGHTALYWYRQSLGQGLEFLIYFQGNSAPDKSGLPSDRFSAERTGGSVSTLTIQRTQQEDSAVYLCASSSPGLATDTQYFGPGTRLTVL.

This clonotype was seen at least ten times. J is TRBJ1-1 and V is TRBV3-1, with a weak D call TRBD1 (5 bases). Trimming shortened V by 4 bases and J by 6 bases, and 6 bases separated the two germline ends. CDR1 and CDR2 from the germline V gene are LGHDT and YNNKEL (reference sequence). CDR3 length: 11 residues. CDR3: CASSLGAEAFF. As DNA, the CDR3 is TGTGCCAGCAGCCTAGGGGCTGAAGCTTTCTTT.

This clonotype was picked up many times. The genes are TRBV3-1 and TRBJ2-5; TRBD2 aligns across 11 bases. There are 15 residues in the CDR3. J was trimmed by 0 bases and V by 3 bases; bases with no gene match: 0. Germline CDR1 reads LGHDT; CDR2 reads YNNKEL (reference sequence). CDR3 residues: CASSQGLADQETQYF. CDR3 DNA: TGTGCCAGCAGCCAGGGACTAGCGGACCAAGAGACCCAGTACTTC.

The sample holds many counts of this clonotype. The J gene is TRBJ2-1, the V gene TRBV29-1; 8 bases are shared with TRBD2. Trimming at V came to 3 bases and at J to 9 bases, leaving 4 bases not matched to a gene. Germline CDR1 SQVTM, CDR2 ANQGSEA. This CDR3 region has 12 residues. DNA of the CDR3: TGCAGCGTTGAGGCGGGAGGTGGTGAGCAGTTCTTC. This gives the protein CSVEAGGGEQFF.

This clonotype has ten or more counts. CDR3 region: CASLGDRATGELFF. The CDR3 DNA reads as TGTGCCAGCCTGGGCGACAGGGCGACCGGGGAGCTGTTTTTT. V and J are TRBV28 and TRBJ2-2; TRBD1 agrees at 7 bases. Germline-derived CDR1 and CDR2 are MDHEN and SYDVKM. The CDR3 covers 14 residues. J gave up 5 bases and V 8 bases, and 8 bases lay outside the gene matches.

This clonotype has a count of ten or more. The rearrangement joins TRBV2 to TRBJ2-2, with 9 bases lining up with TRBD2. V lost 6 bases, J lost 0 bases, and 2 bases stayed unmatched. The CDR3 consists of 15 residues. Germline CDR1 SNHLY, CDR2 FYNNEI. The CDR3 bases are TGTGCCAGCAGGCCTAGCGGGACGAACACCGGGGAGCTGTTTTTT. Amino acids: CASRPSGTNTGELFF.

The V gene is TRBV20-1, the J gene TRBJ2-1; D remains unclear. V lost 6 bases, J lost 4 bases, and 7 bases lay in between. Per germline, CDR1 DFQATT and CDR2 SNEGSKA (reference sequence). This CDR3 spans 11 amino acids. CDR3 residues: CSAPTYNEQFF. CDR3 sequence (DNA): TGCAGTGCCCCCACGTACAATGAGCAGTTCTTC.